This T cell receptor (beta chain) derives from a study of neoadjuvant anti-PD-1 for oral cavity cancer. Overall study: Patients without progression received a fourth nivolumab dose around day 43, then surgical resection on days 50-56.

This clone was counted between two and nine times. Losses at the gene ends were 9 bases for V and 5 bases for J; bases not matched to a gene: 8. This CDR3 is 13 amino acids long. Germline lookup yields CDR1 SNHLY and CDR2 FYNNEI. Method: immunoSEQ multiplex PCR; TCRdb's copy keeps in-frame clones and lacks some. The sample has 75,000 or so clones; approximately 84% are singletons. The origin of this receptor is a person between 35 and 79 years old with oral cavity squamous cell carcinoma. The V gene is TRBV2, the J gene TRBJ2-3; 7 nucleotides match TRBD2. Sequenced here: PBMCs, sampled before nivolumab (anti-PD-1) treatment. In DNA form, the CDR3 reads TGTGCCAGTAATACGGGAGGCGAAGATACGCAGTATTTT. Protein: CASNTGGEDTQYF.